Listed below are T cell receptor beta chains from one sample, sequenced in a study of blood T cells in healthy people across ages. Each CDR3 protein is one row after TCRdb ran MiXCR on the 5' RACE reads. There are around 990,000 distinct CDR3 sequences in the sample; approximately 38% occur only once, and under 15% lies in the top ten. Input material: blood. All receptors come from a young man in good health. Each CDR3 is given with its conserved first and last residue.

j_gene: TRBJ2-6
v_gene: TRBV4-2
CDR3aa: CASSQVYSGANVLTF

j_gene: TRBJ2-1
v_gene: TRBV3-1
CDR3aa: CVSTIAGRYNEQFF

j_gene: TRBJ2-1
v_gene: TRBV7-6
CDR3aa: CASSFGSTYNEQFF

j_gene: TRBJ2-7
v_gene: TRBV7-2
CDR3aa: CASSFGASLSYEQYF

j_gene: TRBJ2-3
v_gene: TRBV7-9
CDR3aa: CACSSGGGTDTQYF

j_gene: TRBJ1-2
v_gene: TRBV20-1
CDR3aa: CSAAELSGPGRYGYTF

j_gene: TRBJ2-3
v_gene: TRBV24-1
CDR3aa: CATSESAGGTQYF

j_gene: TRBJ2-7
v_gene: TRBV6-2/TRBV6-3
CDR3aa: CASSYASGGASRSTKYF

j_gene: .
v_gene: TRBV28
CDR3aa: CASRTSRGQGAQTQYF

j_gene: TRBJ2-5
v_gene: TRBV4-3
CDR3aa: CASSQDRIRGLNPETQYF

j_gene: TRBJ2-7
v_gene: TRBV12-3/TRBV12-4
CDR3aa: CASSPEGMRFYEQYF

j_gene: TRBJ1-1
v_gene: TRBV14
CDR3aa: CASSRGTGTAFF

j_gene: TRBJ1-1
v_gene: TRBV7-9
CDR3aa: CASSPSPPEAFF

j_gene: TRBJ2-7
v_gene: TRBV4-2
CDR3aa: CASSQVGGVVYNEQYF

j_gene: TRBJ1-2
v_gene: TRBV27
CDR3aa: CASRDPGESGYTF

j_gene: TRBJ2-5
v_gene: TRBV24-1
CDR3aa: CATSDRGLQVQGTQYF